The next 6 T cell receptor beta chains were all read from a single sample in a study of regulatory T cells in long-lasting Graves disease. The sample's time point: newly diagnosed GD, antithyroid drugs for less than 3 months. From RNA extracted from PBMCs, the TCR library was made. With iRepertoire HTBI primers and Arm-PCR of CDR3 regions, TCR beta libraries were built. Each CDR3 protein gets one entry after TCRdb re-called the multiplex PCR reads with MiXCR. The table has 560,000 or so distinct CDR3 sequences, about 16% seen once. These data also featured in a second study, about T cells in Graves' hyperthyroidism and ophthalmopathy.

Sequencing was performed on peripheral blood mononuclear cells (PBMCs), taken at new diagnosis, from a patient treated with antithyroid drugs. The receptor set was obtained from a man between 18 and 29 years old with Graves disease.

This clonotype appeared once. A read error is possible here, since a much larger clone lies one base away. V and J are TRBV5-1 and TRBJ2-7; D call uncertain. Germline V lookup: CDR1 SGHRS, CDR2 YFSETQ. The CDR3 length is 14 residues. The V and J ends lost 1 base and 3 bases respectively, with 11 bases between them. The CDR3 protein is CASSLRRQSYEQYF. CDR3 coding DNA: TGCGCCAGCAGCTTGAGGCGCCAGAGCTACGAGCAGTACTTC.

This clonotype was found a few times. This chain joins TRBV20-1 and TRBJ2-1; TRBD2 aligns across 12 bases. Germline V gives CDR1 DFQATT, CDR2 SNEGSKA (reference sequence). This CDR3 region has 13 residues. The J segment lost 9 bases and the V segment lost 8 bases, leaving 8 bases of the junction unmatched. This CDR3 reads CSTLAGGLVEQFF. In DNA, the CDR3 is TGCAGTACACTAGCGGGAGGTCTTGTTGAGCAGTTCTTC.

This clonotype was counted a few times. The V and J genes are TRBV28 and TRBJ2-1, with 10 bases lining up with TRBD2. The CDR3 totals 19 residues. V shed 5 bases, J shed 3 bases, and the junction held 16 bases outside the gene matches. CDR1 and CDR2 from the germline V gene are MDHEN and SYDVKM. The CDR3 DNA reads as TGTGCCAGCAGTACCCACCGGCCTAGCGGGAGATCCTACTACAATGAGCAGTTCTTC. This codes for CASSTHRPSGRSYYNEQFF.

This clonotype was counted only a few times. The rearrangement links TRBV29-1 to TRBJ1-1, with a tentative D call TRBD1 (6 bases). V was cut by 7 bases and J by 3 bases, with 15 bases left in between. From germline, CDR1 is SQVTM and CDR2 ANQGSEA. The CDR3 is 13 residues long. CDR3 sequence (DNA): TGCAGCGCCAAGGACAGCCTGGACACTGAAGCTTTCTTT. It is translated as CSAKDSLDTEAFF.

This clonotype was detected only a few times. V gene TRBV19 combines with J gene TRBJ2-5; weak D call: TRBD2 (5 bases). Germline CDR1 LNHDA, CDR2 SQIVND (reference sequence). The CDR3 consists of 11 residues. Trimming left V 11 bases short and J 4 bases short, with 11 bases between. DNA for the CDR3: TGTGCCTCGGGGTCACGAGAGACCCAGTACTTC. It is translated as CASGSRETQYF.

The chain combines TRBV18 with TRBJ2-7; D unclear. The CDR3 contains 13 residues. The V gene lost 2 bases and the J gene lost 6 bases, with 11 bases spanning the gap. The germline V gene encodes CDR1 KGHSH and CDR2 LQKENI. The DNA of the CDR3 is TGTGCCAGCTCACCAAACAAAGTTCGCGAGCAGTACTTC. It translates to CASSPNKVREQYF.